This entry lists 19 T cell receptor beta chains sequenced from one sample in a study of blood T cell repertoires in COVID-19. Some clones are missing from TCRdb's copy, which holds only in-frame ones; the method was immunoSEQ multiplex PCR. This table holds hundreds of thousands of clones, around 87% found once. The sample was peripheral blood. The receptors stem from a human donor in a cohort sampled during active COVID-19.

The V gene is TRBV6-5, the J gene TRBJ1-2; weak D call: TRBD1 (5 bases). Trimming cost V 4 bases and J 8 bases, with 14 bases left between them. The CDR3 length is 13 residues. CDR1 MNHEY and CDR2 SVGAGI come from the germline V gene. In DNA, the CDR3 is TGTGCCAGCAGTTCAGGGTCCGTTGGAGGCTACACCTTC. Translating gives CASSSGSVGGYTF.

The CDR3 spells CASSQPRTSGSTGELFF. The CDR3 DNA reads as TGCGCCAGCAGCCAACCTCGGACTAGCGGGAGCACCGGGGAGCTGTTTTTT. The chain joins TRBV4-1 to TRBJ2-2; 13 nucleotides match TRBD2. The V gene end was trimmed by 2 bases and the J gene end by 4 bases; junction bases not matched to a gene: 4. This CDR3 comprises 17 residues. CDR1 MGHRA and CDR2 YSYEKL come from the germline V gene.

V usage is TRBV7-9 and J usage is TRBJ1-1; 10 bases agree with TRBD1. J gave up 2 bases and V 3 bases, and 6 bases lay outside the gene matches. Germline CDR1 and CDR2: SEHNR and FQNEAQ (reference sequence). CDR3 length equals 16 residues. The CDR3 DNA is TGTGCCAGCAGCTTCGACAGGGGGCAGCCCAACACTGAAGCTTTCTTT. It encodes CASSFDRGQPNTEAFF.

This clone occurred a few times. This chain connects TRBV5-1 to TRBJ2-7, with a weak D call TRBD1 (6 bases). CDR1 is SGHRS, CDR2 YFSETQ, per germline. The V gene lost 1 base and the J gene lost 0 bases, with 17 bases spanning the gap. The length of the CDR3 is 17 residues. The CDR3 protein is CASSLQHRDPSSYEQYF. Here the CDR3 DNA reads TGCGCCAGCAGCTTGCAACACAGGGATCCTAGCTCCTACGAGCAGTACTTC.

The V call is TRBV15, the J call TRBJ2-5; 12 bases agree with TRBD2. Germline values: CDR1 LNHNV, CDR2 YYDKDF (reference sequence). Trimming took 1 base from V and 5 from J; bases not matched to a gene: 5. This CDR3 region has 16 residues. CDR3 DNA: TGTGCCACCAGCAGAGTCGGACTAGCGGGGTTGGAGACCCAGTACTTC. It yields the protein CATSRVGLAGLETQYF.

The V gene is TRBV6-5, the J gene TRBJ2-7, with TRBD1 matching over 10 bases. V lost 7 bases, J lost 2 bases, and 8 bases stayed unmatched. The CDR3 consists of 15 residues. Germline lookup yields CDR1 MNHEY and CDR2 SVGAGI. The CDR3 loop reads CASNRFGTGAYEQYF. The CDR3 DNA sequence: TGTGCCAGCAATCGATTCGGGACAGGGGCCTACGAGCAGTACTTC.

This chain connects TRBV7-7 to TRBJ2-2; 10 nucleotides agree with TRBD1. With 7 bases clipped from V and 3 bases from J, the junction kept 17 bases outside the gene matches. CDR3 size: 19 residues. CDR1 is SSHAT and CDR2 is FNYEAQ in the germline V gene (reference sequence). This chain's CDR3 is CASTHGRQGARRYTGELFF. CDR3 DNA sequence: TGTGCCAGCACCCACGGGAGACAGGGGGCCCGGCGGTACACCGGGGAGCTGTTTTTT. Based on the CDR3 plus reference TRBV7-7 and TRBJ2-2, the full variable domain is GAGVSQSPRYKVTKRGQDVTLRCDPISSHATLYWYQQALGQGPEFLTYFNYEAQPDKSGLPSDRFSAERPEGSISTLTIQRTEQRDSAMYRCASTHGRQGARRYTGELFFGEGSRLTVL.

The rearrangement links TRBV2 to TRBJ1-1, with a possible D match to TRBD1 (5 bases). This CDR3 comprises 15 residues. CDR1 SNHLY and CDR2 FYNNEI come from the germline V gene. The V end lost 6 bases, the J end lost 1 base, and 15 bases lay between the germline ends. CDR3 in DNA: TGTGCCAGCAGCGTAAGCTCGACAGCGAACACTGAAGCTTTCTTT. It codes for CASSVSSTANTEAFF. Drawing the rest from reference TRBV2 and TRBJ1-1, the complete variable domain is EPEVTQTPSHQVTQMGQEVILRCVPISNHLYFYWYRQILGQKVEFLVSFYNNEISEKSEIFDDQFSVERPDGSNFTLKIRSTKLEDSAMYFCASSVSSTANTEAFFGQGTRLTVV.

The J gene is TRBJ1-2, the V gene TRBV5-4; no definite D call. CDR3 length: 15 amino acids. Trimming took off 1 base at V and 2 bases at J, with 12 bases between the two ends. The germline V gene has CDR1 SGHNT and CDR2 YYREEE (reference sequence). The CDR3 DNA reads TGTGCCAGCAGCTTGATGAGGGAAGGGAACTATGGCTACACCTTC. Protein product: CASSLMREGNYGYTF.

The chain recombines TRBV27 with TRBJ2-1; the match to TRBD2 covers 13 bases. V lost 6 bases to trimming and J lost 7 bases; unmatched junction nucleotides: 6. Germline CDR1 MNHEY, CDR2 SMNVEV (reference sequence). The CDR3 consists of 15 residues. CDR3: CASSPGTSGTNEQFF. CDR3 bases: TGTGCCAGCAGCCCAGGGACTAGCGGGACTAATGAGCAGTTCTTC.

CDR3 sequence reads: CASSLNRRDTEAFF. The CDR3, as DNA: TGTGCCAGCAGCCTAAACCGACGGGACACTGAAGCTTTCTTT. This chain connects TRBV21-1 to TRBJ1-1. TRBV21-1 is noted as a pseudogene. The CDR3 totals 14 residues.

The chain uses TRBV19 and TRBJ1-5; 10 bases map to TRBD1. Germline loops: CDR1 LNHDA, CDR2 SQIVND (reference sequence). The CDR3 runs to 15 residues. J was trimmed by 4 bases and V by 4 bases; bases with no gene match: 4. CDR3 DNA: TGTGCCAGTAGTAGAGTGGACAGGGGGAATCAGCCCCAGCATTTT. Translation gives CASSRVDRGNQPQHF.

V and J are TRBV11-2 and TRBJ1-1, with 9 nucleotides matching TRBD1. Germline values: CDR1 SGHAT, CDR2 FQNNGV. The CDR3 contains 15 residues. The V segment lost 5 bases and the J segment 11 bases; nucleotides outside the gene matches: 15. CDR3 loop: CASSIPGQGVSGAFF. CDR3 bases: TGTGCCAGCAGCATCCCGGGACAGGGAGTTTCAGGTGCTTTCTTT.

V gene TRBV30 combines with J gene TRBJ1-4, with D possibly matching TRBD1 (6 bases). The CDR3 spans 12 residues. Germline V gene lookup returns CDR1 GTSNPN and CDR2 SVGIG (reference sequence). V was cut by 0 bases and J by 8 bases, with 7 bases left in between. The CDR3 DNA follows: TGTGCCTGGAGTGTAACAGGGGAAAAACTGTTTTTT. This sequence encodes CAWSVTGEKLFF. The full variable domain, rest sourced from reference TRBV30 and TRBJ1-4, is SQTIHQWPATLVQPVGSPLSLECTVEGTSNPNLYWYRQAAGRGLQLLFYSVGIGQISSEVPQNLSASRPQDRQFILSSKKLLLSDSGFYLCAWSVTGEKLFFGSGTQLSVL.

This rearrangement joins TRBV5-1 to TRBJ1-1, with a weak D call TRBD1 (5 bases). This CDR3 comprises 12 residues. The ends were cut back, 0 bases at V and 6 bases at J, with 6 bases in the middle. Germline V gene sequence: CDR1 SGHRS, CDR2 YFSETQ. CDR3 nucleotides: TGCGCCAGCAGCTTGGGGGACTCTGAAGCTTTCTTT. This encodes CASSLGDSEAFF.

V and J are TRBV28 and TRBJ1-5; no firm D call. V dropped 5 bases and J dropped 9 bases, with 11 bases sitting between them. The germline CDR1 and CDR2 sequences are MDHEN and SYDVKM. The CDR3 sequence is 12 residues long. CDR3 amino acids: CASSPPSRPQHF. The CDR3 DNA is TGTGCCAGCAGTCCCCCCTCGCGGCCCCAGCATTTT. The variable domain in full, with the rest retrieved from reference TRBV28 and TRBJ1-5, is DVKVTQSSRYLVKRTGEKVFLECVQDMDHENMFWYRQDPGLGLRLIYFSYDVKMKEKGDIPEGYSVSREKKERFSLILESASTNQTSMYLCASSPPSRPQHFGDGTRLSIL.

This clone was seen only a few times. V usage is TRBV5-4 and J usage is TRBJ1-3; 9 nucleotides align to TRBD1. Per the germline V gene, CDR1 is SGHNT and CDR2 is YYREEE (reference sequence). The length of the CDR3 is 16 residues. The trim removed 0 bases at V and 3 bases at J, leaving 4 bases unmatched. Here the CDR3 reads CASSLAPTGGGNTIYF. CDR3 DNA sequence: TGTGCCAGCAGCTTGGCCCCGACAGGGGGTGGAAACACCATATATTTT.

V usage is TRBV4-2 and J usage is TRBJ2-1; TRBD2 is a possible D gene (6 bases). This CDR3 contains 18 residues. Trimming took off 0 bases at V and 9 bases at J, with 24 bases between the two ends. The germline V gene encodes CDR1 LGHNA and CDR2 YNFKEQ. The CDR3 DNA reads TGTGCCAGCAGCCAAGAATTTGGGGCCGGGACTCGGTCGAGTGAGCAGTTCTTC. It encodes CASSQEFGAGTRSSEQFF.

This clone was detected once. The chain combines TRBV28 with TRBJ2-1; maybe TRBD2 (6 bases). Germline V gene lookup returns CDR1 MDHEN and CDR2 SYDVKM. V shed 6 bases and J shed 5 bases, with 17 bases lying between them. The CDR3 contains 15 residues. Here the CDR3 reads CASRILKGLHNEQFF. The CDR3 nucleotides are TGTGCCAGCAGGATCCTTAAGGGACTGCACAATGAGCAGTTCTTC.